This entry lists 25 T cell receptor beta chains sequenced from one sample in a study of regulatory T cells in long-lasting Graves disease. As for time point: persistent/refractory GD, antithyroid drugs over 5 years with positive TRAb. Following extraction of RNA from PBMCs, that RNA was used to make the TCR library. Combining iRepertoire HTBI primers with Arm-PCR of CDR3 regions, the authors built TCR beta libraries. A single record per CDR3 protein comes from TCRdb applying MiXCR to the multiplex PCR reads. The table has around 460,000 distinct CDR3 sequences, under 25% seen once. The sample was peripheral blood mononuclear cells (PBMCs), taken when the disease was refractory, from a patient treated with antithyroid drugs. The receptor set was obtained from a female donor with Graves disease.

This clonotype was detected only a few times. The J gene is TRBJ1-5, the V gene TRBV4-3; D ambiguous. Trimming removed 1 base from V and 2 bases from J, with 9 bases in between. Germline V CDR1 and CDR2: LGHNA, YSLEER. The CDR3 covers 15 residues. CDR3 in amino acids: CASSQVWGGNQPQHF. The DNA for the CDR3 is TGCGCCAGCAGCCAAGTTTGGGGTGGCAATCAGCCCCAGCATTTT.

This clonotype was observed at least ten times. CDR3 sequence reads: CASSFQRETETQYF. The CDR3 nucleotides read TGTGCCAGCAGTTTCCAACGGGAGACGGAGACCCAGTACTTC. V gene TRBV28 combines with J gene TRBJ2-5; tentatively, D is TRBD2 (6 bases). The germline gives CDR1 MDHEN, CDR2 SYDVKM. The CDR3 is 14 residues long. The V and J ends lost 3 bases and 5 bases respectively, with 13 bases between them.

Only a few counts were recorded for this clonotype. V gene TRBV5-1 combines with J gene TRBJ2-7; D may be TRBD1 (6 bases). In germline, CDR1 is SGHRS, CDR2 YFSETQ. This CDR3 is 15 amino acids long. Trimming took 4 bases from V and 2 from J, leaving 16 bases between them. The CDR3 bases are TGCGCCAGCAGCGATCTACAGGGAATCCCCTACGAGCAGTACTTC. Protein sequence: CASSDLQGIPYEQYF.

The sample holds many counts of this clonotype. The chain has TRBV12-5 and TRBJ1-1; unclear D gene. Per germline, CDR1 LGHNT and CDR2 FRNRAP. Trimming stripped 7 bases from V and 0 bases from J, with 12 bases between. The length of the CDR3 is 14 residues. The CDR3 spells CASEAGNLNTEAFF. Written as DNA, the CDR3 is TGTGCTAGTGAGGCCGGTAACCTGAACACTGAAGCTTTCTTT.

This clonotype has a count of ten or more. The chain has TRBV27 and TRBJ2-5; D is possibly TRBD1 (6 bases). Deletions cut 0 bases from V and 5 bases from J, with 16 bases between. The CDR3 runs 16 residues. CDR1 and CDR2 from the germline V gene are MNHEY and SMNVEV (reference sequence). The CDR3 region has the DNA TGTGCCAGCAGTTTATCATCCGGGACATTCATTGAGACCCAGTACTTC. Translation: CASSLSSGTFIETQYF.

For this clonotype: A read error may be the cause here, since a much bigger clone is one base away. The rearrangement links TRBV2 to TRBJ2-7; no firm D call. The CDR3 totals 14 residues. Germline values: CDR1 SNHLY, CDR2 FYNNEI. The CDR3 loop reads CASSPAALSYERYF. CDR3 DNA: TGTGCCAGCTCTCCGGCCGCCCTCTCCTACGAGCGGTACTTC.

The chain has TRBV27 and TRBJ1-1, with D possibly TRBD1 on 5 matching bases. This CDR3 contains 14 residues. Trimming removed 6 bases from V and 1 base from J, with 12 bases in between. Germline values: CDR1 MNHEY, CDR2 SMNVEV (reference sequence). This CDR3 is CASSPQEENTEAFF. Written as DNA, the CDR3 is TGTGCCAGCAGCCCACAGGAGGAGAACACTGAAGCTTTCTTT.

The rearrangement links TRBV10-3 to TRBJ2-7; 10 bases are shared with TRBD1. V lost 3 bases and J lost 4; bases outside the gene matches: 6. The CDR3 sequence is 15 residues long. Germline loops: CDR1 ENHRY, CDR2 SYGVKD. The CDR3 bases are TGTGCCATCAGTGATACCGGGACAGGGGTGTACGAGCAGTACTTC. Translated, it gives CAISDTGTGVYEQYF.

The CDR3 spells CASSSGQGWLPQHF. In DNA, the CDR3 is TGTGCCAGCAGTTCAGGACAGGGCTGGTTGCCCCAGCATTTT. This chain joins TRBV27 and TRBJ1-5; 8 bases agree with TRBD1. The CDR3 is made up of 14 amino acids. J lost 9 bases, V lost 4 bases, and 8 bases had no gene match. Germline V gene sequence: CDR1 MNHEY, CDR2 SMNVEV (reference sequence).

This clonotype was seen many times. V is TRBV11-2 and J is TRBJ1-4; weak D call: TRBD1 (5 bases). Germline CDR1 is SGHAT and CDR2 is FQNNGV. The ends were cut back, 5 bases at V and 5 bases at J, with 12 bases in the middle. The length of the CDR3 is 14 residues. CDR3 nucleotide sequence: TGTGCCAGCAGCCGAGGGGCAGCAAATGAAAAACTGTTTTTT. The encoded protein is CASSRGAANEKLFF.

This clonotype was detected many times. CDR3 DNA: TGTGCCAGTAGAAAGGACAGGCAACTCACTGAAGCTTTCTTT. It encodes CASRKDRQLTEAFF. The V call is TRBV19, the J call TRBJ1-1; 7 bases are shared with TRBD1. The CDR3 has 14 residues. CDR1 is LNHDA and CDR2 is SQIVND in the germline V gene (reference sequence). The ends lost 6 bases at V and 4 bases at J; junction bases unmatched: 8.

This clonotype has ten or more counts. The rearrangement uses TRBV28 and TRBJ2-7; D gene uncertain. Germline V CDR1 and CDR2: MDHEN, SYDVKM. V gave up 4 bases and J gave up 0 bases, with 13 bases separating them. This CDR3 is built from 15 residues. In DNA, the CDR3 is TGTGCCAGCAGTTCAGGAAGGTATCCCTCCTACGAGCAGTACTTC. This codes for CASSSGRYPSYEQYF.

This clonotype was detected ten times or more. This sequence joins TRBV28 and TRBJ2-5, with 7 bases that match TRBD1. This CDR3 is 11 amino acids long. J gave up 5 bases and V 7 bases, and 1 base lay outside the gene matches. Germline CDR1 reads MDHEN; CDR2 reads SYDVKM. Here the CDR3 DNA reads TGTGCCAGCATACAGGGGGAGACCCAGTACTTC. It is translated as CASIQGETQYF. Full variable domain (remainder filled in from reference TRBV28 and TRBJ2-5): DVKVTQSSRYLVKRTGEKVFLECVQDMDHENMFWYRQDPGLGLRLIYFSYDVKMKEKGDIPEGYSVSREKKERFSLILESASTNQTSMYLCASIQGETQYFGPGTRLLVL.

Ten or more counts support this clonotype. The chain combines TRBV28 with TRBJ1-2; D is perhaps TRBD1 (6 bases). V was shortened by 3 bases and J by 7 bases, with 18 bases between the two germline ends. From germline, CDR1 is MDHEN and CDR2 SYDVKM. The CDR3 loop spans 15 amino acids. The CDR3 DNA reads TGTGCCAGCAGTTTTAGGCACAGGGTGCTCTCTGGCTACACCTTC. It encodes CASSFRHRVLSGYTF.

There are many counts of this clonotype. The chain employs TRBV12-3 or TRBV12-4 and TRBJ1-2, with 10 bases identical to TRBD1. The CDR3 runs to 18 residues. Trimming cost V 5 bases and J 1 base; bases outside gene matches: 13. CDR3 nucleotides: TGTGCCAGCAGTCGCGCCTGGGACAGGGGCCCGGATAACTATGGCTACACCTTC. Protein sequence: CASSRAWDRGPDNYGYTF.

This clonotype was counted only a few times. V gene TRBV18 combines with J gene TRBJ1-1; D not resolved. Germline-derived CDR1 and CDR2 are KGHSH and LQKENI. This CDR3 is built from 13 residues. Trimming shortened V by 8 bases and J by 4 bases, and 14 bases separated the two germline ends. The CDR3 is CASQESGGTEAFF. The CDR3 DNA reads as TGTGCCAGCCAAGAATCCGGAGGCACTGAAGCTTTCTTT. Full variable domain (missing parts from reference TRBV18 and TRBJ1-1): NAGVMQNPRHLVRRRGQEARLRCSPMKGHSHVYWYRQLPEEGLKFMVYLQKENIIDESGMPKERFSAEFPKEGPSILRIQQVVRGDSAAYFCASQESGGTEAFFGQGTRLTVV.

This clonotype was observed a handful of times. The genes are TRBV12-3 or TRBV12-4 and TRBJ2-5; the match to TRBD1 covers 7 bases. The junction had 6 bases not matched to a gene; V was cut back by 5 bases and J by 3 bases. This CDR3 has 14 residues. The CDR3 region is CASSPRGTEETQYF. The CDR3, as DNA: TGTGCCAGCAGTCCTAGGGGGACAGAAGAGACCCAGTACTTC.

This clonotype turned up a few times. V and J are TRBV30 and TRBJ1-1; 10 nucleotides agree with TRBD1. Germline trimming cut 4 bases from V and 9 bases from J; bases unmatched to any gene: 8. The CDR3 has 13 amino acids. CDR1 is GTSNPN, CDR2 SVGIG, per germline (reference sequence). This CDR3 reads CAWMRDRGPKAFF. The CDR3 DNA reads as TGTGCCTGGATGCGGGACAGGGGTCCCAAAGCTTTCTTT.

This clonotype showed up just a few times. CDR3 in amino acids: CASKEGAGELFF. The DNA of the CDR3 is TGTGCCAGCAAAGAGGGGGCCGGGGAGCTGTTTTTT. V is TRBV11-3 and J is TRBJ2-2, with D tentatively TRBD1 (6 bases). Germline CDR1 reads SGHNT; CDR2 reads YENEEA. The CDR3 is 12 amino acids. V was shortened by 7 bases and J by 6 bases, with 9 bases between the two germline ends.

V and J are TRBV30 and TRBJ2-7, with D perhaps matching TRBD1 (5 bases). This CDR3 has 14 amino acids. V dropped 2 bases and J dropped 5 bases, with 16 bases sitting between them. The germline CDR1 and CDR2 sequences are GTSNPN and SVGIG (reference sequence). The CDR3 sequence is CAWSQGRTGHEQYF. CDR3 nucleotides: TGTGCCTGGAGTCAGGGTCGAACGGGTCACGAGCAGTACTTC.

There are many counts of this clonotype. This rearrangement joins TRBV20-1 to TRBJ1-1; 8 bases fit TRBD1. The J segment lost 1 base and the V segment lost 1 base, leaving 5 bases of the junction unmatched. The CDR3 has 15 residues. CDR1 is DFQATT and CDR2 is SNEGSKA in the germline V gene (reference sequence). CDR3 residues: CSARAIDRGNTEAFF. DNA for the CDR3: TGCAGTGCTAGAGCTATCGACAGGGGGAACACTGAAGCTTTCTTT.

This clonotype was detected many times. This chain connects TRBV11-1 to TRBJ1-1, with a weak D call TRBD1 (6 bases). CDR3 length: 14 amino acids. V dropped 4 bases and J dropped 0 bases, with 9 bases sitting between them. The germline gives CDR1 SGHAT, CDR2 FQDESV (reference sequence). CDR3 coding DNA: TGTGCCAGCAGCTACAGGGAGATGAACACTGAAGCTTTCTTT. It specifies CASSYREMNTEAFF.

At least ten counts were recorded for this clonotype. The chain has TRBV28 and TRBJ1-6, with 7 bases lining up with TRBD1. The CDR3 runs to 14 residues. The germline CDR1 and CDR2 sequences are MDHEN and SYDVKM. J was trimmed by 7 bases and V by 6 bases; bases with no gene match: 6. The DNA for the CDR3 is TGTGCCAGCAGCTTGGGACAGCAAAATTCACCCCTCCACTTT. Translating gives CASSLGQQNSPLHF.

This chain links TRBV28 with TRBJ1-2; 9 positions match TRBD1. Losses at the gene ends were 4 bases for V and 3 bases for J; bases not matched to a gene: 6. The CDR3 is 15 amino acids. The germline V gene encodes CDR1 MDHEN and CDR2 SYDVKM. This CDR3 is CASSSPGQGHYGYTF. CDR3 nucleotides: TGTGCCAGCAGTTCACCGGGACAGGGCCACTATGGCTACACCTTC.

The chain links TRBV20-1 to TRBJ1-5; D not resolved. The V and J ends lost 6 bases and 0 bases respectively, with 9 bases between them. The germline V gene encodes CDR1 DFQATT and CDR2 SNEGSKA (reference sequence). The CDR3 spans 13 residues. The CDR3 is CSALYDSNQPQHF. The CDR3 DNA reads TGCAGTGCCCTTTACGATAGCAATCAGCCCCAGCATTTT.